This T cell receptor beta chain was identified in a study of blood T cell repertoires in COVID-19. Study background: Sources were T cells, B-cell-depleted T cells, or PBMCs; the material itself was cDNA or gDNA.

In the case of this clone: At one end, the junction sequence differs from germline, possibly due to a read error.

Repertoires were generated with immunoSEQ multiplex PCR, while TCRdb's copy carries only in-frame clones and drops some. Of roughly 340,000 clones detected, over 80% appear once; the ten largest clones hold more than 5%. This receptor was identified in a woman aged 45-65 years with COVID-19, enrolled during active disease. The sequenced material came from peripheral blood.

The DNA for the CDR3 is TGTGCCAGTAGTCCTCACGACACAGGTACGCAGTATTTT. This sequence encodes CASSPHDTGTQYF. This rearrangement joins TRBV19 to TRBJ2-3; the D gene is possibly TRBD1 (5 bases). Germline CDR1 LNHDA, CDR2 SQIVND (reference sequence). The CDR3 covers 13 residues.